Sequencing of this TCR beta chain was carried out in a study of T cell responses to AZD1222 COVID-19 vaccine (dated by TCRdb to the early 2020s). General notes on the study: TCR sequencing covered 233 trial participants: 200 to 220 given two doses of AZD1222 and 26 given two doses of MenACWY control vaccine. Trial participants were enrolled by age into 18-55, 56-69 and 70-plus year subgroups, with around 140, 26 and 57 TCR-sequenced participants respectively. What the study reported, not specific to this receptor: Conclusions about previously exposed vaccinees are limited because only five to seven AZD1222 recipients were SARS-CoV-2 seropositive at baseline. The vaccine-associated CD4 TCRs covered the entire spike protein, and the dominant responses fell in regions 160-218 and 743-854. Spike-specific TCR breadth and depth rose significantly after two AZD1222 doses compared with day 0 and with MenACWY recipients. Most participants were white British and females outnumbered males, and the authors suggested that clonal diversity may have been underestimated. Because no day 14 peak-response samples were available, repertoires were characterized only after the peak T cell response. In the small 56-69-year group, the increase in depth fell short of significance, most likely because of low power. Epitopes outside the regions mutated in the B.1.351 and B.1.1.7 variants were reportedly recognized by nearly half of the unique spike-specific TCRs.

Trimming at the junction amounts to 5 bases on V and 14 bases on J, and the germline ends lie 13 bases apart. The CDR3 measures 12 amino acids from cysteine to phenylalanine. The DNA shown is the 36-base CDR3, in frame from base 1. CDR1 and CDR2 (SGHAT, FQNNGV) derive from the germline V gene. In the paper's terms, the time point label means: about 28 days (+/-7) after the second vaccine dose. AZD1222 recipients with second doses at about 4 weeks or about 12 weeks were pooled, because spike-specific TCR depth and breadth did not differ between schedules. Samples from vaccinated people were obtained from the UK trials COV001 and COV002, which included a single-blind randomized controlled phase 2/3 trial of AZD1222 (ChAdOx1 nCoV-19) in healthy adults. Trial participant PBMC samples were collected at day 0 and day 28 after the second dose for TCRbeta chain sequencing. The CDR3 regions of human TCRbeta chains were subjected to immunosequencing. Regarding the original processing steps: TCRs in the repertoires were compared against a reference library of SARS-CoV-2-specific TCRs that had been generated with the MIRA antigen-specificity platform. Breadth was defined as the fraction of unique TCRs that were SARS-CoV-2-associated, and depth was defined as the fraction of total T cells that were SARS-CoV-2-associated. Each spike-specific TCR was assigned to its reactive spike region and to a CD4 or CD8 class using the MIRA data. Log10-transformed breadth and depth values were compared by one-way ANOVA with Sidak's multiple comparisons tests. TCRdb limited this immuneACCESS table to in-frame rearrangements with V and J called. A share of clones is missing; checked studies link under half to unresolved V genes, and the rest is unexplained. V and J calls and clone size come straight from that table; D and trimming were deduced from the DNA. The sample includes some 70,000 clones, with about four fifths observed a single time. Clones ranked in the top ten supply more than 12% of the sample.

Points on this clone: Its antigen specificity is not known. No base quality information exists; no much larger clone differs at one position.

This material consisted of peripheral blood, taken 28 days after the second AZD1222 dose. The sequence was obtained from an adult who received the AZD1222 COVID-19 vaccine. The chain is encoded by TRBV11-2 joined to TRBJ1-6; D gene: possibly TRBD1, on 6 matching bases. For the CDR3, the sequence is CASSTGFATLHF. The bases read TGTGCCAGCAGCACAGGGTTTGCAACCCTCCACTTT. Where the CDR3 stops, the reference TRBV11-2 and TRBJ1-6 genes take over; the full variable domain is EAGVAQSPRYKIIEKRQSVAFWCNPISGHATLYWYQQILGQGPKLLIQFQNNGVVDDSQLPKDRFSAERLKGVDSTLKIQPAKLEDSAVYLCASSTGFATLHFGNGTRLTVT.